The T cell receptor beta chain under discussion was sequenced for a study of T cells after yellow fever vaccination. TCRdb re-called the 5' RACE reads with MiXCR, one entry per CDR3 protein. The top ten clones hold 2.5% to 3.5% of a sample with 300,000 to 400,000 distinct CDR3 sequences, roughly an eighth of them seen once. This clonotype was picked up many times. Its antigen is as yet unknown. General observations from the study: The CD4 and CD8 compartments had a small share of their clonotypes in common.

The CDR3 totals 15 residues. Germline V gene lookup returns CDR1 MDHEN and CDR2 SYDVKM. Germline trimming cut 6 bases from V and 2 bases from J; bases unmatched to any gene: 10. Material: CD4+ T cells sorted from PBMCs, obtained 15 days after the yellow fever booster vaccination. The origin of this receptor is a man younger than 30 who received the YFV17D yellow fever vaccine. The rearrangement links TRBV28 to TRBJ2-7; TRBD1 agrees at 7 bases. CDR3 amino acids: CASSLMPGQTYEQYF. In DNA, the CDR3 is TGTGCCAGCAGCCTGATGCCGGGACAGACCTACGAGCAGTACTTC.